The source of this TCR beta chain is a study of T cell responses to AZD1222 COVID-19 vaccine. Study conclusions and caveats: Recipients of two AZD1222 doses showed rising Spike-specific TCR breadth and depth. Most donors were white British, females outnumbered males, and clonal diversity was possibly underestimated.

Details on this clone: Its antigen is not identified.

This CDR3 region has 15 residues. CDR1 SGDLS and CDR2 YYNGEE come from the germline V gene. V dropped 3 bases and J dropped 0 bases, with 10 bases sitting between them. Using immunoSEQ multiplex PCR, the repertoire was profiled, and TCRdb retains in-frame clones only, with some absent. The table includes over 100,000 clones, roughly 84% detected once. This specimen was peripheral blood, taken on day 0 of AZD1222 vaccination. The receptor's source is an adult in good health. The chain employs TRBV9 and TRBJ1-5; tentatively, D is TRBD1 (5 bases). The CDR3 region has the DNA TGTGCCAGCAGCGAACAGGCTAATAGCAATCAGCCCCAGCATTTT. Translation gives CASSEQANSNQPQHF.